A selection of T cell receptor beta chains follows, all from one sample in a study of OX40 agonist ivuxolimab in advanced cancers. Sequenced by immunoSEQ multiplex PCR; TCRdb stores in-frame clones only, minus some. The repertoire holds 90,000 or so clones, with 92% as singletons. Sample: CD4+ or CD8+ T cells sorted from blood, taken in a trial of the OX40 agonist ivuxolimab. These receptors were taken from an adult with an advanced solid tumor such as melanoma, head and neck, liver or kidney cancer. Both conserved end residues are part of each CDR3. A D gene is named only where the DNA matches it firmly. The size entry is marked missing in some rows and otherwise reads once, few, many or a size class.

D gene: .; clone size: .; V gene: TRBV5-5; J gene: TRBJ1-1; CDR3 length: 14; CDR3 DNA: TGTGCCAGCAGCTTCGGGACGGTGAACACTGAAGCTTTCTTT; CDR3 protein: CASSFGTVNTEAFF
D gene: .; clone size: .; V gene: TRBV27; J gene: TRBJ1-6; CDR3 length: 15; CDR3 DNA: TGTGCCAGCAGTTTGGGGGGCTCCTATAATTCACCCCTCCACTTT; CDR3 protein: CASSLGGSYNSPLHF
D gene: .; clone size: .; V gene: TRBV18; J gene: TRBJ2-5; CDR3 length: 13; CDR3 DNA: TGTGCCAGCTCACCACGCCAACAAGAGACCCAGTACTTC; CDR3 protein: CASSPRQQETQYF
D gene: TRBD2; clone size: once; V gene: TRBV18; J gene: TRBJ2-7; CDR3 length: 15; CDR3 DNA: TGTGCCAGCTCACTCCTAGCGGGGATACCTTACGAGCAGTACTTC; CDR3 protein: CASSLLAGIPYEQYF
D gene: TRBD2; clone size: .; V gene: TRBV7-9; J gene: TRBJ2-3; CDR3 length: 12; CDR3 DNA: TGTGCCAGCAGCCAGATAGCGGGAGAGCAGTATTTT; CDR3 protein: CASSQIAGEQYF
D gene: .; clone size: .; V gene: TRBV6-1; J gene: TRBJ2-5; CDR3 length: 16; CDR3 DNA: TGTGCCAGCAGTGAATGGGGCAGGTCTGTATCGGAGACCCAGTACTTC; CDR3 protein: CASSEWGRSVSETQYF
D gene: TRBD1; clone size: .; V gene: TRBV19; J gene: TRBJ1-1; CDR3 length: 13; CDR3 DNA: TGTGCCAGTAGTGTTAACAGGGGCACTGAAGCTTTCTTT; CDR3 protein: CASSVNRGTEAFF
D gene: .; clone size: .; V gene: TRBV14; J gene: TRBJ1-1; CDR3 length: 13; CDR3 DNA: TGTGCCAGCACCCGAGAAGTGAACACTGAAGCTTTCTTT; CDR3 protein: CASTREVNTEAFF
D gene: .; clone size: .; V gene: TRBV11-2; J gene: TRBJ2-7; CDR3 length: 13; CDR3 DNA: TGTGCGAGCAGGAGGAGTGGGGACTACGAGCAGTACTTC; CDR3 protein: CASRRSGDYEQYF
D gene: TRBD2; clone size: .; V gene: TRBV18; J gene: TRBJ2-3; CDR3 length: 15; CDR3 DNA: TGTGCCAGCTCACCTCGGCCTAGCGGGGTTGATACGCAGTATTTT; CDR3 protein: CASSPRPSGVDTQYF
D gene: .; clone size: few; V gene: TRBV7-9; J gene: TRBJ1-2; CDR3 length: 13; CDR3 DNA: TGTGCCAGCAGCTCCCTAGGAGGCATCGGCTACACCTTC; CDR3 protein: CASSSLGGIGYTF
D gene: .; clone size: .; V gene: TRBV19; J gene: TRBJ2-1; CDR3 length: 11; CDR3 DNA: TGTGCCAGTAGTAAGTACAATGAGCAGTTCTTC; CDR3 protein: CASSKYNEQFF
D gene: TRBD1; clone size: .; V gene: TRBV7-9; J gene: TRBJ1-2; CDR3 length: 14; CDR3 DNA: TGTGCCGGTCGGGAAGGGGGCACAAACTATGGCTACACCTTC; CDR3 protein: CAGREGGTNYGYTF
D gene: .; clone size: .; V gene: TRBV7-2; J gene: TRBJ2-2; CDR3 length: 14; CDR3 DNA: TGTGCCAGCAGCCCGGGACCGGGGGACCGGGAGCTGTTTTTT; CDR3 protein: CASSPGPGDRELFF
D gene: .; clone size: .; V gene: TRBV9; J gene: TRBJ2-1; CDR3 length: 15; CDR3 DNA: TGTGCCAGCAGCGTCGATAATACAGGGTTCAATGAGCAGTTCTTC; CDR3 protein: CASSVDNTGFNEQFF
D gene: TRBD1; clone size: once; V gene: TRBV18; J gene: TRBJ2-3; CDR3 length: 16; CDR3 DNA: TGTGCCAGCTCGCCCCCTAGAGGACAGGGGACAGATACGCAGTATTTT; CDR3 protein: CASSPPRGQGTDTQYF
D gene: .; clone size: .; V gene: TRBV5-6; J gene: TRBJ2-1; CDR3 length: 12; CDR3 DNA: TGTGCCAGCAGCACCGTGACGGGGGAGCAGTTCTTC; CDR3 protein: CASSTVTGEQFF
D gene: TRBD1; clone size: .; V gene: TRBV19; J gene: TRBJ2-2; CDR3 length: 14; CDR3 DNA: TGTGCCAGTAGGAGACAGGGAGACACCGGGGAGCTGTTTTTT; CDR3 protein: CASRRQGDTGELFF
D gene: .; clone size: .; V gene: TRBV4-1; J gene: TRBJ2-1; CDR3 length: 13; CDR3 DNA: TGCGCCAGCAGCCAAGCGGTAAAGATACTGCAGTTCTTC; CDR3 protein: CASSQAVKILQFF
D gene: .; clone size: .; V gene: TRBV11-3; J gene: TRBJ2-3; CDR3 length: 15; CDR3 DNA: TGTGCCAGCAGCTTATTATACGGAGGGCGGGATACGCAGTATTTT; CDR3 protein: CASSLLYGGRDTQYF
D gene: .; clone size: once; V gene: TRBV6-5; J gene: TRBJ1-1; CDR3 length: 14; CDR3 DNA: TGTGCCAGCAGTTATGTCGGGGTTACCACTGAAGCTTTCTTT; CDR3 protein: CASSYVGVTTEAFF
D gene: .; clone size: .; V gene: TRBV7-9; J gene: TRBJ2-2; CDR3 length: 15; CDR3 DNA: TGTGCCAGCAGGCCTATAGCGGAGTACACCGGGGAGCTGTTTTTT; CDR3 protein: CASRPIAEYTGELFF
D gene: TRBD2; clone size: .; V gene: TRBV4-2; J gene: TRBJ2-7; CDR3 length: 17; CDR3 DNA: TGTGCCAGCAGCCAAGTCCCGCTAGCGGATTTCGCTGGAGAGCAGTACTTC; CDR3 protein: CASSQVPLADFAGEQYF
D gene: TRBD2; clone size: .; V gene: TRBV5-1; J gene: TRBJ2-1; CDR3 length: 16; CDR3 DNA: TGCGCCAGCAGCGTTCATGCGGGGGAGGGATACAATGAGCAGTTCTTC; CDR3 protein: CASSVHAGEGYNEQFF
D gene: .; clone size: .; V gene: TRBV6-6; J gene: TRBJ1-2; CDR3 length: 11; CDR3 DNA: TGTGCCAGCAGTTACAGGGGGACCTGCACCTTC; CDR3 protein: CASSYRGTCTF
D gene: .; clone size: .; V gene: TRBV7-8; J gene: TRBJ2-5; CDR3 length: 15; CDR3 DNA: TGTGCCAGCAGCCCTCGAGGGGGAACCCAAGAGACCCAGTACTTC; CDR3 protein: CASSPRGGTQETQYF
D gene: .; clone size: .; V gene: TRBV4-1; J gene: TRBJ1-2; CDR3 length: 14; CDR3 DNA: TGCGCCAGCAGCCTGCCAGGGGCCCTTTATGGCTACACCTTC; CDR3 protein: CASSLPGALYGYTF
D gene: TRBD2; clone size: .; V gene: TRBV7-8; J gene: TRBJ2-7; CDR3 length: 14; CDR3 DNA: TGTGCCAGCAGTTCGACTAGCGTATCATTTGAGCAGTACTTC; CDR3 protein: CASSSTSVSFEQYF
D gene: .; clone size: .; V gene: TRBV29-1; J gene: TRBJ2-7; CDR3 length: 11; CDR3 DNA: TGCAGCGTTGGTGAAACCTACGAGCAGTACTTC; CDR3 protein: CSVGETYEQYF
D gene: .; clone size: .; V gene: TRBV6-5; J gene: TRBJ2-5; CDR3 length: 14; CDR3 DNA: TGTGCCAGCAGTTATGGTCTAGCTCAAGAGACCCAGTACTTC; CDR3 protein: CASSYGLAQETQYF
D gene: .; clone size: .; V gene: TRBV7-6; J gene: TRBJ1-4; CDR3 length: 16; CDR3 DNA: TGTGCCAGCAGCTTAGGACGGGACGGAGAGGGTGAAAAACTGTTTTTT; CDR3 protein: CASSLGRDGEGEKLFF
D gene: .; clone size: .; V gene: TRBV7-9; J gene: TRBJ2-5; CDR3 length: 15; CDR3 DNA: TGTGCCAGCAGCTTAGTGGCGCAGGGCCAAGAGACCCAGTACTTC; CDR3 protein: CASSLVAQGQETQYF
D gene: .; clone size: .; V gene: TRBV28; J gene: TRBJ2-7; CDR3 length: 15; CDR3 DNA: TGTGCCAGCAGTCCTCGGGGGGCAGGGTCCTACGAGCAGTACTTC; CDR3 protein: CASSPRGAGSYEQYF
D gene: TRBD2; clone size: .; V gene: TRBV6-6; J gene: TRBJ2-1; CDR3 length: 14; CDR3 DNA: TGTGCCAGCACCTCGGCTAGCGGGAGGAATGAGCAGTTCTTC; CDR3 protein: CASTSASGRNEQFF
D gene: .; clone size: few; V gene: TRBV6-6; J gene: TRBJ2-7; CDR3 length: 14; CDR3 DNA: TGTGCCAGCAGCCGTGCCGGGACCCAGTACGAGCAGTACTTC; CDR3 protein: CASSRAGTQYEQYF
D gene: .; clone size: .; V gene: TRBV11-1; J gene: TRBJ2-7; CDR3 length: 11; CDR3 DNA: TGTGCCAGCAGCTCTCTATACGAGCAGTACTTC; CDR3 protein: CASSSLYEQYF
D gene: .; clone size: .; V gene: TRBV10-2; J gene: TRBJ1-1; CDR3 length: 14; CDR3 DNA: TGCGCCAGCAGGGGAGCGGCGAAGAACACTGAAGCTTTCTTT; CDR3 protein: CASRGAAKNTEAFF
D gene: .; clone size: .; V gene: TRBV7-9; J gene: TRBJ1-1; CDR3 length: 13; CDR3 DNA: TGTGCCAGCAGCTTCGAGGCGAACACTGAAGCTTTCTTT; CDR3 protein: CASSFEANTEAFF
D gene: .; clone size: .; V gene: TRBV5-6; J gene: TRBJ2-7; CDR3 length: 13; CDR3 DNA: TGTGCCAGCAGCGTCGGACGGGGCTACGAGCAGTACTTC; CDR3 protein: CASSVGRGYEQYF
D gene: TRBD1; clone size: .; V gene: TRBV30; J gene: TRBJ2-7; CDR3 length: 16; CDR3 DNA: TGTGCCTGGAGTGCTGTAGGGGGACAGGGGACCTACGAGCAGTACTTC; CDR3 protein: CAWSAVGGQGTYEQYF
D gene: .; clone size: medium-sized; V gene: TRBV2; J gene: TRBJ1-4; CDR3 length: 13; CDR3 DNA: TGTGCCAGCAAGTGGAGCCGGGATGAAAAACTGTTTTTT; CDR3 protein: CASKWSRDEKLFF
D gene: .; clone size: .; V gene: TRBV28; J gene: TRBJ2-4; CDR3 length: 14; CDR3 DNA: TGTGCCAGCAGTTTATCCCACGGTGGGAACATTCAGTACTTC; CDR3 protein: CASSLSHGGNIQYF
D gene: .; clone size: .; V gene: TRBV28; J gene: TRBJ2-1; CDR3 length: 16; CDR3 DNA: TGTGCCAGCAGCTCCGCGGACAGTTCCGTCTACAATGAGCAGTTCTTC; CDR3 protein: CASSSADSSVYNEQFF